These 31 T cell receptor beta chains came from one sample sequenced in a study of T cells in Graves' hyperthyroidism and ophthalmopathy. The CDR3 regions of TCR beta were amplified from RNA transcripts. Initially, a first-round RT-PCR of the TCR CDR3 employed the HTBI primer set. TCRdb ran MiXCR on the multiplex PCR reads and lists one entry per CDR3 protein. Among almost 600,000 distinct CDR3 sequences, about 15% were seen once, and the ten largest hold roughly 5.7%. The sample taken for sequencing was blood. The receptors here all came from a woman younger than 45 with Graves' hyperthyroidism that later progressed to Graves' ophthalmopathy.

This chain uses TRBV4-1 with TRBJ2-7, with D unresolved. CDR1 MGHRA and CDR2 YSYEKL come from the germline V gene. V shed 1 base and J shed 2 bases, with 6 bases lying between them. This CDR3 is 13 amino acids long. The CDR3 region is CASSQVATYEQYF. The CDR3 region has the DNA TGCGCCAGCAGCCAAGTGGCGACCTACGAGCAGTACTTC.

This clonotype was seen a few times. The chain carries TRBV4-1 and TRBJ2-1; D is unclear. This CDR3 has 12 residues. The V and J ends lost 4 bases and 8 bases respectively, with 9 bases between them. Germline V gene sequence: CDR1 MGHRA, CDR2 YSYEKL. CDR3 amino acids: CASSLLRDEQFF. CDR3 bases: TGCGCCAGCAGCCTGCTTAGGGATGAGCAGTTCTTC.

The V and J genes are TRBV3-1 and TRBJ2-7; weak D call: TRBD2 (6 bases). The CDR3 extends over 17 amino acids. Germline CDR1 and CDR2: LGHDT and YNNKEL (reference sequence). V was cut by 0 bases and J by 5 bases, with 20 bases left in between. The DNA of the CDR3 is TGTGCCAGCAGCCAAGATCCCCGGGACTGGGGAGGTGACGAGCAGTACTTC. Translated: CASSQDPRDWGGDEQYF.

This clonotype was seen many times. This sequence joins TRBV24-1 and TRBJ2-1; 12 bases line up with TRBD2. The CDR3 length is 16 residues. Germline CDR1 reads KGHDR; CDR2 reads SFDVKD. J gave up 7 bases and V 2 bases, and 5 bases lay outside the gene matches. This CDR3 reads CATSDSTSGSLNEQFF. As DNA, the CDR3 is TGTGCCACCAGTGATTCGACTAGCGGGAGTCTAAATGAGCAGTTCTTC.

The chain couples TRBV3-1 to TRBJ2-5; D uncertain. Per germline, CDR1 LGHDT and CDR2 YNNKEL (reference sequence). Trimming removed 4 bases from V and 2 bases from J, with 8 bases in between. The CDR3 runs to 13 residues. DNA for the CDR3: TGTGCCAGCAGCCCTAACTGGCAAGAGACCCAGTACTTC. Amino acid sequence: CASSPNWQETQYF.

The chain couples TRBV6-1 to TRBJ2-1; 9 bases are shared with TRBD2. The CDR3 spans 16 residues. The ends lost 4 bases at V and 3 bases at J; junction bases unmatched: 7. Germline V CDR1 and CDR2: MNHNS, SASEGT. The CDR3 reads CASSASGLADYNEQFF. The CDR3 nucleotides read TGTGCCAGCAGTGCCTCGGGACTAGCCGACTACAATGAGCAGTTCTTC.

This clonotype was recorded a few times. The V call is TRBV7-9, the J call TRBJ2-1; tentative D call: TRBD1 (6 bases). V lost 5 bases and J lost 2, with 13 bases in between. From germline, CDR1 is SEHNR and CDR2 FQNEAQ (reference sequence). This CDR3 has 15 amino acids. CDR3 DNA: TGTGCCAGCAGCCCCCCAGGGGACCCCTACAATGAGCAGTTCTTC. Translation: CASSPPGDPYNEQFF. Full variable domain (outside the CDR3, taken from reference TRBV7-9 and TRBJ2-1): DTGVSQNPRHKITKRGQNVTFRCDPISEHNRLYWYRQTLGQGPEFLTYFQNEAQLEKSRLLSDRFSAERPKGSFSTLEIQRTEQGDSAMYLCASSPPGDPYNEQFFGPGTRLTVL.

There are many counts of this clonotype. The chain carries TRBV9 and TRBJ2-7, with a weak D call TRBD2 (6 bases). V shed 0 bases and J shed 2 bases, with 12 bases lying between them. Germline V gene data show CDR1 as SGDLS and CDR2 as YYNGEE. The length of the CDR3 is 15 residues. In nucleotides, the CDR3 is TGTGCCAGCAGCGTAGCTAGCGAAACGACCTACGAGCAGTACTTC. Protein sequence: CASSVASETTYEQYF.

This clonotype was seen only a few times. The chain links TRBV5-8 to TRBJ1-6; 7 nucleotides agree with TRBD1. CDR1 and CDR2 (germline): SGHTS, YDEGEE. The CDR3 loop spans 15 amino acids. V shed 5 bases and J 6 bases; nucleotides not matched to a gene: 8. The DNA for the CDR3 is TGTGCCAGCAGGGGACAGTTCAGCCCTAATTCACCCCTCCACTTT. This gives the protein CASRGQFSPNSPLHF.

This clonotype came up many times. The genes are TRBV6-1 and TRBJ2-1; perhaps TRBD1 as D (5 bases). Germline CDR1 reads MNHNS; CDR2 reads SASEGT. Trimming took 5 bases from V and 0 from J, leaving 17 bases between them. The CDR3 consists of 17 residues. The CDR3, as DNA: TGTGCCAGCAGTCCTCGACAGTTATATAGCTCCTACAATGAGCAGTTCTTC. The encoded protein is CASSPRQLYSSYNEQFF.

V is TRBV4-1 and J is TRBJ1-3; D possibly corresponds to TRBD1 (6 bases). This CDR3 is built from 17 residues. The V gene lost 0 bases and the J gene lost 0 bases, with 12 bases spanning the gap. Per germline, CDR1 MGHRA and CDR2 YSYEKL. CDR3 sequence: CASSQDITGISGNTIYF. DNA for the CDR3: TGCGCCAGCAGCCAAGACATCACAGGGATCTCTGGAAACACCATATATTTT.

This rearrangement joins TRBV7-3 to TRBJ1-6; D call uncertain. The CDR3 contains 14 residues. Trimming pared 2 bases from V and 4 bases from J, leaving 6 bases between. Germline V gene data show CDR1 as SGHTA and CDR2 as FQGTGA. Written as DNA, the CDR3 is TGTGCCAGCAGCTTACAACCGTATAATTCACCCCTCCACTTT. This translates into CASSLQPYNSPLHF. Full variable domain (remainder filled in from reference TRBV7-3 and TRBJ1-6): GAGVSQTPSNKVTEKGKYVELRCDPISGHTALYWYRQSLGQGPEFLIYFQGTGAADDSGLPNDRFFAVRPEGSVSTLKIQRTERGDSAVYLCASSLQPYNSPLHFGNGTRLTVT.

Remarks on this clonotype: This is likely a read error, given that the CDR3 carries no conserved phenylalanine or tryptophan at its end. This chain links TRBV7-9 with TRBJ1-1; TRBD1 might be the D (5 bases). V was shortened by 5 bases and J by 1 base, with 11 bases between the two germline ends. Per the germline V gene, CDR1 is SEHNR and CDR2 is FQNEAQ (reference sequence). The CDR3 runs to 14 residues. The CDR3 DNA reads as TGTGCCAGCAGCCCGCCAGACAGGAACACTGAAGCTTTCCTT. Its protein is CASSPPDRNTEAFL.

Only a few counts were recorded for this clonotype. The chain couples TRBV5-1 to TRBJ2-3, with a weak D call TRBD1 (5 bases). Deletions cut 4 bases from V and 4 bases from J, with 16 bases between. The length of the CDR3 is 15 residues. CDR1 is SGHRS, CDR2 YFSETQ, per germline. CDR3: CASSTPKGYSDTQYF. The CDR3 DNA sequence: TGCGCCAGCAGCACGCCAAAGGGGTACTCAGATACGCAGTATTTT.

This clonotype was counted only a few times. This rearrangement joins TRBV15 to TRBJ1-5, with 7 bases that match TRBD1. The germline V gene encodes CDR1 LNHNV and CDR2 YYDKDF (reference sequence). The CDR3 consists of 13 residues. V trimming: 2 bases; J trimming: 7 bases; junction bases outside the gene matches: 2. The CDR3 region is CATSRQGGQPQHF. The CDR3 nucleotides are TGTGCCACCAGCAGACAGGGGGGACAGCCCCAGCATTTT.

The chain recombines TRBV19 with TRBJ1-1; D remains unclear. Trimming removed 4 bases from V and 3 bases from J, with 9 bases in between. Germline lookup yields CDR1 LNHDA and CDR2 SQIVND (reference sequence). The CDR3 runs 13 residues. The chain's CDR3 is CASSNLRDTEAFF. Here the CDR3 DNA reads TGTGCCAGTAGTAACTTGAGGGACACTGAAGCTTTCTTT. Combining the CDR3 with reference TRBV19 and TRBJ1-1 gives the whole variable domain DGGITQSPKYLFRKEGQNVTLSCEQNLNHDAMYWYRQDPGQGLRLIYYSQIVNDFQKGDIAEGYSVSREKKESFPLTVTSAQKNPTAFYLCASSNLRDTEAFFGQGTRLTVV.

The sample holds many counts of this clonotype. V is TRBV6-1 and J is TRBJ2-7; TRBD1 might be the D (5 bases). The CDR3 is 12 amino acids. Germline assignment: CDR1 MNHNS and CDR2 SASEGT. Trimming removed 8 bases at V and 2 bases at J, with 10 bases between. The CDR3 coding sequence is TGTGCCAGCGCAGGGCTCACCTACGAGCAGTACTTC. As protein: CASAGLTYEQYF.

This clonotype was recorded at least ten times. V is TRBV30 and J is TRBJ2-5; 8 bases agree with TRBD1. The CDR3 totals 12 residues. V was pared by 7 bases and J by 4 bases, with 5 bases of the junction left unmatched. Germline loops: CDR1 GTSNPN, CDR2 SVGIG (reference sequence). The chain's CDR3 is CASAQGGETQYF. The DNA for the CDR3 is TGTGCCTCAGCACAGGGGGGAGAGACCCAGTACTTC.

Many counts were recorded for this clonotype. V usage is TRBV20-1 and J usage is TRBJ2-1; D gene unclear. The germline gives CDR1 DFQATT, CDR2 SNEGSKA (reference sequence). V was shortened by 3 bases and J by 4 bases, with 13 bases between the two germline ends. This CDR3 spans 14 amino acids. CDR3 in DNA: TGCAGTGCTAGGGTACCTAACCTTTACAATGAGCAGTTCTTC. The encoded protein is CSARVPNLYNEQFF.

This clonotype was counted between two and nine times. The chain has TRBV3-1 and TRBJ2-7; 10 bases are shared with TRBD2. The CDR3 loop spans 16 amino acids. Trimming cost V 4 bases and J 2 bases; bases outside gene matches: 8. CDR1 is LGHDT, CDR2 YNNKEL, per germline (reference sequence). CDR3 residues: CASSPSGLASTYEQYF. The CDR3 DNA sequence: TGTGCCAGCAGCCCCTCGGGACTAGCGAGTACCTACGAGCAGTACTTC.

CDR3 nucleotides: TGTGCCAGTAGTCCTAGACTAGCGGCACTCACAGATACGCAGTATTTT. Residues: CASSPRLAALTDTQYF. V gene TRBV19 combines with J gene TRBJ2-3; 9 bases match TRBD2. The CDR3 totals 16 residues. Germline trimming cut 5 bases from V and 2 bases from J; bases unmatched to any gene: 8. Germline CDR1 reads LNHDA; CDR2 reads SQIVND (reference sequence).

This clonotype was picked up many times. This sequence joins TRBV12-3 or TRBV12-4 and TRBJ2-7; D possibly matches TRBD1 or TRBD2 (5 bases each). The CDR3 length is 15 residues. Trimming left V 10 bases short and J 1 base short, with 20 bases between. CDR3 sequence reads: CATSVGASRSYEQYF. DNA of the CDR3: TGTGCCACCTCAGTAGGGGCTAGCCGTTCCTACGAGCAGTACTTC.

At least ten counts were recorded for this clonotype. The CDR3 loop is CASSQRTGNGRQPQHF. The CDR3 DNA reads TGTGCCAGCAGTCAACGGACGGGCAACGGGCGGCAGCCCCAGCATTTT. The chain joins TRBV6-2 or TRBV6-3 to TRBJ1-5; D is ambiguous. CDR1 and CDR2 from the germline V gene are MNHEY and SVGEGT. V was clipped by 5 bases and J by 7 bases, with 21 bases between them. The CDR3 runs to 16 residues.

About this clonotype itself: A read error is possible here, since a much larger clone lies one base away. V gene TRBV10-3 combines with J gene TRBJ2-1, with TRBD2 identical over 9 bases. CDR1 is ENHRY, CDR2 SYGVKD, per germline. The CDR3 runs 15 residues. As DNA, the CDR3 is TGTGCCATCAGTGAAGGCGGGAGGGCCCGTAATGAGCATTTCTTC. It encodes CAISEGGRARNEHFF.

The chain has TRBV27 and TRBJ1-6, with D perhaps TRBD1 (6 bases). V was shortened by 6 bases and J by 1 base, with 10 bases between the two germline ends. This CDR3 is built from 15 residues. The V gene's germline CDR1 is MNHEY and CDR2 SMNVEV (reference sequence). The CDR3 is CASRPQGSYNSPLHF. CDR3 coding DNA: TGTGCCAGCAGACCGCAGGGGTCCTATAATTCACCCCTCCACTTT.

This clonotype was picked up many times. The chain combines TRBV6-1 with TRBJ2-3; 10 bases are shared with TRBD1. The trim removed 1 base at V and 3 bases at J, leaving 4 bases unmatched. CDR3 length: 16 amino acids. From germline, CDR1 is MNHNS and CDR2 SASEGT. The CDR3 bases are TGTGCCAGCAGTGAAGGGGCGGGACAGGGGACAGATACGCAGTATTTT. Translation gives CASSEGAGQGTDTQYF.

V gene TRBV5-1 combines with J gene TRBJ1-2; no firm D call. The length of the CDR3 is 12 residues. The V gene lost 2 bases and the J gene lost 6 bases, with 8 bases spanning the gap. Per the germline V gene, CDR1 is SGHRS and CDR2 is YFSETQ. CDR3 sequence: CASSFQGDGYTF. In DNA form, the CDR3 reads TGCGCCAGCAGCTTTCAAGGCGATGGCTACACCTTC.

This clonotype came up many times. At one boundary the junction diverges from the germline segment, which might be a read error. The V call is TRBV6-1, the J call TRBJ1-1, with 7 bases matching TRBD1. Germline V gene data show CDR1 as MNHNS and CDR2 as SASEGT. The length of the CDR3 is 13 residues. The DNA of the CDR3 is TGTGCCGTATCGACAGGGATGAACACTGAAACTTTCTTT. Its translation is CAVSTGMNTETFF.

The chain is built from TRBV28 and TRBJ2-1; possibly TRBD1 or TRBD2 for D (5 bases each). Trimming left V 2 bases short and J 9 bases short, with 11 bases between. Germline V gives CDR1 MDHEN, CDR2 SYDVKM. CDR3 length: 13 amino acids. The CDR3 coding sequence is TGTGCCAGCAGTTTACCGGGGCAGGGTGAGCAGTTCTTC. Amino acid sequence: CASSLPGQGEQFF.

Worth noting for this clonotype: This may be a read error, as it is one base from a much larger clone. The CDR3 DNA reads as TGTGCCAGCAGTATAGTCCCGGGACAGGGGCCCGGGGAGCTGTTTTTT. Protein sequence: CASSIVPGQGPGELFF. The rearrangement uses TRBV27 and TRBJ2-2; 10 bases match TRBD1. Germline V gene data show CDR1 as MNHEY and CDR2 as SMNVEV (reference sequence). The V segment lost 5 bases and the J segment 6 bases; nucleotides outside the gene matches: 9. The length of the CDR3 is 16 residues.

This clonotype showed up many times. The CDR3 DNA follows: TGTGCCACCAGCAGTCGGGGGCTTGGGGCCAACGTCCTGACTTTC. Translated: CATSSRGLGANVLTF. The chain combines TRBV15 with TRBJ2-6, with D possibly called TRBD1 or TRBD2 (6 bases each). Germline-derived CDR1 and CDR2 are LNHNV and YYDKDF (reference sequence). The CDR3 contains 15 residues. V was trimmed by 3 bases and J by 3 bases, leaving 9 bases between them.